These 11 T cell receptor beta chains came from one sample sequenced in a study of blood T cell repertoires in COVID-19. The table came from immunoSEQ multiplex PCR; TCRdb's copy has only in-frame clones and leaves some out. The sample has under 200,000 clones; around 85% are singletons. The sequenced material came from peripheral blood. The receptors originated from a woman aged 70-85 years with acute or convalescent COVID-19.

The chain carries TRBV6-6 and TRBJ1-6; perhaps TRBD1 as D (6 bases). Trimming stripped 6 bases from V and 0 bases from J, with 12 bases between. Germline V gene data show CDR1 as MNHNY and CDR2 as SVGAGI (reference sequence). This CDR3 spans 16 amino acids. For the CDR3, the DNA is TGTGCCAGCAGCCACGGGGGGCTCTCCTATAATTCACCCCTCCACTTT. Encoded protein: CASSHGGLSYNSPLHF.

The rearrangement uses TRBV5-6 and TRBJ1-2, with D possibly matching TRBD1 (5 bases). The CDR3 covers 13 residues. V was clipped by 4 bases and J by 8 bases, with 15 bases between them. Germline loops: CDR1 SGHDT, CDR2 YYEEEE. The CDR3 DNA reads TGTGCCAGCAGCCCGGGAGGGGATTACGGCTACACCTTC. Amino acid sequence: CASSPGGDYGYTF.

The chain carries TRBV20-1 and TRBJ1-2; maybe TRBD1 (6 bases). The CDR3 length is 13 residues. In germline, CDR1 is DFQATT, CDR2 SNEGSKA (reference sequence). Trimming shortened V by 3 bases and J by 1 base, and 9 bases separated the two germline ends. The CDR3 nucleotides read TGCAGTGCTAGTAACAGGGTTAACTATGGCTACACCTTC. The encoded protein is CSASNRVNYGYTF.

J is TRBJ1-1 and V is TRBV30; the match to TRBD1 covers 7 bases. This CDR3 spans 13 amino acids. V lost 3 bases and J lost 1; bases outside the gene matches: 2. Per germline, CDR1 GTSNPN and CDR2 SVGIG (reference sequence). The CDR3 here is CAWRGQPNTEAFF. The CDR3 bases are TGTGCCTGGAGGGGACAGCCGAACACTGAAGCTTTCTTT.

The rearrangement links TRBV7-9 to TRBJ2-2; possible D gene TRBD1, 6 bases. Germline assignment: CDR1 SEHNR and CDR2 FQNEAQ (reference sequence). V lost 2 bases to trimming and J lost 3 bases, with 10 bases between them. The CDR3 is 15 residues long. The CDR3 here is CASSLRGYDTGELFF. The CDR3 DNA follows: TGTGCCAGCAGCTTAAGGGGGTATGACACCGGGGAGCTGTTTTTT.

The chain links TRBV28 to TRBJ1-3, with D perhaps matching TRBD1 (5 bases). The CDR3 extends over 14 amino acids. CDR1 is MDHEN, CDR2 SYDVKM, per germline. The V end was cut by 5 bases, the J end by 2 bases, with 10 bases between. The CDR3 spells CASSPRDPGNTIYF. The CDR3 bases are TGTGCCAGCAGTCCGCGGGACCCTGGAAACACCATATATTTT.

The table lists this clone with a few counts. V is TRBV7-2 and J is TRBJ2-7; 8 nucleotides line up with TRBD2. The CDR3 length is 15 residues. The V gene end was trimmed by 1 base and the J gene end by 2 bases; junction bases not matched to a gene: 4. Germline CDR1 SGHTA, CDR2 FQGNSA. CDR3 in amino acids: CASSLEGSGAYEQYF. The CDR3, as DNA: TGTGCCAGCAGCTTAGAAGGTAGCGGGGCCTACGAGCAGTACTTC.

This clone came up a few times. The chain couples TRBV10-3 to TRBJ1-1; 9 positions agree with TRBD1. Germline V gives CDR1 ENHRY, CDR2 SYGVKD. V dropped 2 bases and J dropped 4; count of bases not matched to a gene: 5. CDR3 length: 15 residues. CDR3 sequence reads: CAISEGTGSGTEAFF. DNA of the CDR3: TGTGCCATCAGTGAGGGGACAGGGTCGGGCACTGAAGCTTTCTTT.

The chain couples TRBV6-5 to TRBJ1-1; 10 bases agree with TRBD1. J was trimmed by 2 bases and V by 6 bases; bases with no gene match: 3. Germline V CDR1 and CDR2: MNHEY, SVGAGI. CDR3 length: 14 residues. CDR3 loop: CASRGDRGNTEAFF. In nucleotides, the CDR3 is TGTGCCAGCAGGGGGGACAGGGGAAACACTGAAGCTTTCTTT.

There are a few counts of this clone. The chain carries TRBV24-1 and TRBJ2-3; 7 bases match TRBD2. CDR1 is KGHDR and CDR2 is SFDVKD in the germline V gene. J was trimmed by 2 bases and V by 5 bases; bases with no gene match: 3. The CDR3 loop spans 14 amino acids. The chain's CDR3 is CATSGGLNTDTQYF. The CDR3 DNA reads TGTGCCACCAGTGGGGGACTAAACACAGATACGCAGTATTTT.

The CDR3 nucleotides are TGTGCCTGGACTAAAATCGCAGGGATGTTGGAAGCTTTCTTT. It encodes CAWTKIAGMLEAFF. V usage is TRBV30 and J usage is TRBJ1-1, with D possibly being TRBD1 (5 bases). Germline V lookup: CDR1 GTSNPN, CDR2 SVGIG (reference sequence). The ends were cut back, 4 bases at V and 8 bases at J, with 20 bases in the middle. The CDR3 has 14 amino acids.